This TCR beta chain is from a study of shared clonotypes between healthy human individuals. Naive CD8 cells lacked CD45RO, underwent positive selection for CCR7 and left out terminally differentiated effector memory CD45RA+ cells. Recent vaccinations or acute infections were absent in the healthy HIV-negative adult donors. Sequencing was performed with immunoSEQ multiplex PCR; in TCRdb, only in-frame clones are kept and a portion is missing. The table has approximately 600,000 clones, roughly 95% seen once. Germline V gene data show CDR1 as PRHDT and CDR2 as FYEKMQ (reference sequence). This CDR3 is 15 amino acids long. V lost 2 bases to trimming and J lost 12 bases, with 20 bases between them.

Sequencing was done on a sample of naive CD8+ T cells sorted from blood. The receptor comes from a woman aged 25 to 39 in good health. The chain links TRBV13 to TRBJ2-1; tentatively, D is TRBD2 (5 bases). The CDR3, as DNA: TGTGCCAGCAGCTTAAAGAGACTACAACCCTTGGGGCAGTTCTTC. Its protein product is CASSLKRLQPLGQFF.